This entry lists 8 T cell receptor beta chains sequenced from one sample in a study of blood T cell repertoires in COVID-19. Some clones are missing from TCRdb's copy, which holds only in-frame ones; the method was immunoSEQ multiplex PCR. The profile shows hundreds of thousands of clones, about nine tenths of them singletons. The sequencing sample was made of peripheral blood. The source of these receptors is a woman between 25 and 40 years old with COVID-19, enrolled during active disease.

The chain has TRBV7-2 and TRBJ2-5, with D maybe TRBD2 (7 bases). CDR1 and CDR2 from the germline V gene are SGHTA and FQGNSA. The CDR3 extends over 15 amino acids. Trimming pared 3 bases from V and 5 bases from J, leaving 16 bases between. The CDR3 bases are TGTGCCAGCAGCTTGGGCGGGGGCGTTACCGAGACCCAGTACTTC. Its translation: CASSLGGGVTETQYF.

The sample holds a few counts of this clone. CDR3 coding DNA: TGTGCCTTGGACAGGGCTGGGACTGAAGCTTTCTTT. Its translation: CALDRAGTEAFF. J is TRBJ1-1 and V is TRBV30, with 8 bases lining up with TRBD1. V gave up 7 bases and J gave up 5 bases; unmatched junction bases: 6. This CDR3 contains 12 residues. Germline V lookup: CDR1 GTSNPN, CDR2 SVGIG (reference sequence).

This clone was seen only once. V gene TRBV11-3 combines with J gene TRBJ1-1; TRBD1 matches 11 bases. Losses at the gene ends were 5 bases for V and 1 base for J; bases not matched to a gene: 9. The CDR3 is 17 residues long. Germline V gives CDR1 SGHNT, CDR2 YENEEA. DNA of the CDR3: TGTGCCAGCAGCCGGAGGACAGGGGGCGTTAAGAACACTGAAGCTTTCTTT. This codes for CASSRRTGGVKNTEAFF.

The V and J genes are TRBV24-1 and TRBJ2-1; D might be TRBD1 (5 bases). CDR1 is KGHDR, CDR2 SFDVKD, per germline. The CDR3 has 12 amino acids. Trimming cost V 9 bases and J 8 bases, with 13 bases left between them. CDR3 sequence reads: CATRRVPHEQFF. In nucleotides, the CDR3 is TGTGCCACCCGCAGGGTCCCCCATGAGCAGTTCTTC.

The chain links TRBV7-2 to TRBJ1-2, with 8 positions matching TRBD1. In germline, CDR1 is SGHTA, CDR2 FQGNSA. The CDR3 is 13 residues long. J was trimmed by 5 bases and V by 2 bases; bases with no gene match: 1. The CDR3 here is CASSLNRGYGYTF. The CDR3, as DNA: TGTGCCAGCAGCTTAAACAGGGGGTATGGCTACACCTTC.

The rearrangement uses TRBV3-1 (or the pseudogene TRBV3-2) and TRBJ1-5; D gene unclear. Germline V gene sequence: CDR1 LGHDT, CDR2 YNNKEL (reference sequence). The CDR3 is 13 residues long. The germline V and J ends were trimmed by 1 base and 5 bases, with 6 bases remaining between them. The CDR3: CASSQAGDQPQHF. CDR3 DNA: TGTGCCAGCAGCCAAGCAGGTGATCAGCCCCAGCATTTT.

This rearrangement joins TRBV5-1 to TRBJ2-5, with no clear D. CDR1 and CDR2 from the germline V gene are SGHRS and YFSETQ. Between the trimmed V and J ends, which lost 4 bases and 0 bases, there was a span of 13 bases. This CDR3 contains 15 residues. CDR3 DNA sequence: TGCGCCAGCAGCCCCTACACAGTCTACCAAGAGACCCAGTACTTC. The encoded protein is CASSPYTVYQETQYF.

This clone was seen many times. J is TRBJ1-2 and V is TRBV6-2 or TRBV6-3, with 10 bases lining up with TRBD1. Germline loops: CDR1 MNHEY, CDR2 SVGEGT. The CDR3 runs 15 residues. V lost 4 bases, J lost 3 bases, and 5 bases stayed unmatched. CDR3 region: CASSSQGTGDYGYTF. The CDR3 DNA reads TGTGCCAGCAGTTCCCAGGGGACAGGGGACTATGGCTACACCTTC.